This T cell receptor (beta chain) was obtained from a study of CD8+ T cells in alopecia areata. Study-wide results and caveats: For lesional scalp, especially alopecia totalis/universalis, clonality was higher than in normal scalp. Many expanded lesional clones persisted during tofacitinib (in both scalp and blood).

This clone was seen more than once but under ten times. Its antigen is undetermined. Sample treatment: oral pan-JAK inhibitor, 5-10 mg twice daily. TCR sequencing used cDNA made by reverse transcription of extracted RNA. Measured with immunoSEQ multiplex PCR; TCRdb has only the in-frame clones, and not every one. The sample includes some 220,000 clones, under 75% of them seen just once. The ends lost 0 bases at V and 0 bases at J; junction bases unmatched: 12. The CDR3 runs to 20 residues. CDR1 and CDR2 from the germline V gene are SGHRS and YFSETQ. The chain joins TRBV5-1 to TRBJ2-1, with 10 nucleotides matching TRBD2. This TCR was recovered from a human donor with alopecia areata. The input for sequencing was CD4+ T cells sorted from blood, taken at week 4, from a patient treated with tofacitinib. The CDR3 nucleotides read TGCGCCAGCAGCTTGGCCCCTAGCGGGGGCACGTTTAGCTCCTACAATGAGCAGTTCTTC. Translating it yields CASSLAPSGGTFSSYNEQFF.